The 27 T cell receptor beta chains presented below share a single source sample, sequenced in a study of identical twins. TCRdb reprocessed the 5' RACE reads with MiXCR, giving one entry per CDR3 protein. The repertoire holds 500,000 to 650,000 distinct CDR3 sequences, 7.1% seen once, with about 1.6% in the top ten. Separately, the same data were catalogued under a study of yellow fever vaccine responses in identical twins.

Specimen: PBMCs. These receptor sequences come from a woman under 30 in good health.

The J gene is TRBJ2-2, the V gene TRBV20-1; 9 bases match TRBD2. CDR1 DFQATT and CDR2 SNEGSKA come from the germline V gene (reference sequence). V was pared by 1 base and J by 5 bases, with 8 bases of the junction left unmatched. There are 16 residues in the CDR3. The CDR3 DNA reads TGCAGTGCTAGAGGAATAGCGGGAGACCATACCGGGGAGCTGTTTTTT. Translated: CSARGIAGDHTGELFF.

This chain links TRBV2 with TRBJ2-1; 8 positions agree with TRBD2. V was clipped by 6 bases and J by 7 bases; unmatched bases: 8. This CDR3 region has 14 residues. From germline, CDR1 is SNHLY and CDR2 FYNNEI. The CDR3 loop is CASRRLARGNEQFF. The DNA for the CDR3 is TGTGCCAGCAGACGACTAGCGCGGGGTAATGAGCAGTTCTTC.

The V gene is TRBV24-1, the J gene TRBJ2-2; no clear D. Trimming removed 5 bases at V and 5 bases at J, with 5 bases between. The CDR3 sequence is 12 residues long. Looked up from germline, CDR1 is KGHDR and CDR2 is SFDVKD. The CDR3 loop reads CATSGATGELFF. The CDR3 coding sequence is TGTGCCACCAGTGGTGCGACCGGGGAGCTGTTTTTT.

This clonotype was counted ten times or more. The gene calls are TRBV7-8 and TRBJ1-4; 8 bases are shared with TRBD1. After removal of 5 bases from V and 7 bases from J, the junction contained 12 bases not matched to a gene. This CDR3 is 16 amino acids long. Germline V gives CDR1 SGHVS, CDR2 FQNEAQ. The CDR3 DNA reads as TGTGCCAGCAGCAAAAGTGGACAGGGAGTTGGTGAAAAACTGTTTTTT. Amino acid sequence: CASSKSGQGVGEKLFF.

This clonotype was counted between two and nine times. The rearrangement uses TRBV27 and TRBJ2-7; weak D call: TRBD1 (5 bases). There are 15 residues in the CDR3. V lost 2 bases to trimming and J lost 4 bases, with 15 bases between them. Germline V gives CDR1 MNHEY, CDR2 SMNVEV (reference sequence). In DNA, the CDR3 is TGTGCCAGCAGTTTAATTTCAGGGTCAATTTACGAGCAGTACTTC. Protein product: CASSLISGSIYEQYF.

This clonotype was recorded a few times. V and J are TRBV12-3 or TRBV12-4 and TRBJ2-1; no firm D call. This CDR3 comprises 14 residues. V lost 7 bases, J lost 3 bases, and 13 bases lay in between. The chain's CDR3 is CASTARSNYNEQFF. CDR3 sequence (DNA): TGTGCCAGCACAGCCAGGTCCAACTACAATGAGCAGTTCTTC.

This clonotype was recorded at least ten times. The gene calls are TRBV12-3 or TRBV12-4 and TRBJ1-1; no clear D. This CDR3 has 12 amino acids. V was trimmed by 0 bases and J by 11 bases, leaving 10 bases between them. CDR3 sequence reads: CASSLAPAGAFF. The CDR3 nucleotides are TGTGCCAGCAGTTTAGCGCCTGCCGGGGCTTTCTTT.

Ten or more counts support this clonotype. V gene TRBV28 combines with J gene TRBJ2-3; 7 nucleotides line up with TRBD2. This CDR3 contains 16 residues. Germline lookup yields CDR1 MDHEN and CDR2 SYDVKM. The J segment lost 8 bases and the V segment lost 4 bases, leaving 15 bases of the junction unmatched. Written as DNA, the CDR3 is TGTGCCAGCAGTTCCCTTCCAGCGGGGACCTATGGTACGCAGTATTTT. As protein: CASSSLPAGTYGTQYF.

The V gene is TRBV7-8, the J gene TRBJ2-3, with D possibly TRBD2 on 7 matching bases. CDR1 is SGHVS and CDR2 is FQNEAQ in the germline V gene. This CDR3 comprises 16 residues. V was shortened by 7 bases and J by 1 base, with 18 bases between the two germline ends. The CDR3 region has the DNA TGTGCCAGCACCAAAGGGGGGGGGGCCGGCACAGATACGCAGTATTTT. Its translation is CASTKGGGAGTDTQYF.

This clonotype appeared a few times. V usage is TRBV29-1 and J usage is TRBJ2-7; D gene uncertain. Germline assignment: CDR1 SQVTM and CDR2 ANQGSEA. The CDR3 length is 13 residues. Trimming shortened V by 5 bases and J by 3 bases, and 14 bases separated the two germline ends. In nucleotides, the CDR3 is TGCAGCGTTAAAGGGTCCCCTAACTACGAGCAGTACGTC. Translating it yields CSVKGSPNYEQYV.

The CDR3 protein is CASSYSPVGAYGYTF. DNA for the CDR3: TGTGCCAGCAGTTACTCGCCAGTTGGAGCCTATGGCTACACCTTC. This chain uses TRBV6-5 with TRBJ1-2; D is undetermined. CDR1 and CDR2 from the germline V gene are MNHEY and SVGAGI. The CDR3 has 15 amino acids. V shed 0 bases and J shed 4 bases, with 12 bases lying between them.

This clonotype has more than one count but fewer than ten. The chain has TRBV2 and TRBJ2-1; 10 bases fit TRBD2. Germline V gene data show CDR1 as SNHLY and CDR2 as FYNNEI. V was clipped by 4 bases and J by 7 bases; unmatched bases: 10. The CDR3 is 16 residues long. In nucleotides, the CDR3 is TGTGCCAGCAGTGTCAATCTAGCGGGGGCCGGTAATGAGCAGTTCTTC. Translated: CASSVNLAGAGNEQFF.

The sample holds many counts of this clonotype. The V and J genes are TRBV20-1 and TRBJ2-1, with 10 bases aligning to TRBD2. CDR1 and CDR2 (germline): DFQATT, SNEGSKA (reference sequence). This CDR3 is 15 amino acids long. Losses at the gene ends were 3 bases for V and 4 bases for J; bases not matched to a gene: 6. The DNA for the CDR3 is TGCAGTGCTAGCACTAGCGGGATGGTATACAATGAGCAGTTCTTC. It specifies CSASTSGMVYNEQFF.

This clonotype was observed many times. The chain couples TRBV28 to TRBJ2-3; TRBD2 is a possible D gene (6 bases). This CDR3 spans 16 amino acids. The germline gives CDR1 MDHEN, CDR2 SYDVKM. V was pared by 4 bases and J by 3 bases, with 17 bases between. CDR3 in amino acids: CASSSILRGETDTQYF. CDR3 DNA sequence: TGTGCCAGCAGTTCCATTTTGCGGGGTGAGACAGATACGCAGTATTTT.

V and J are TRBV5-1 and TRBJ1-4; weak D call: TRBD1 (6 bases). The CDR3 sequence is 14 residues long. Trimming removed 4 bases from V and 8 bases from J, with 15 bases in between. CDR1 is SGHRS and CDR2 is YFSETQ in the germline V gene. DNA for the CDR3: TGCGCCAGCAGCCCAGTCGGGGGCTCGGAAAAACTGTTTTTT. Protein sequence: CASSPVGGSEKLFF.

The table lists this clonotype with many counts. This sequence joins TRBV3-1 and TRBJ1-6; 9 bases align to TRBD1. The CDR3 is 14 amino acids. Trimming at V came to 4 bases and at J to 10 bases, leaving 5 bases not matched to a gene. The V gene's germline CDR1 is LGHDT and CDR2 YNNKEL (reference sequence). CDR3 DNA sequence: TGTGCCAGCAGCCGGGACAGGGTTCTGTCACCCCTCCACTTT. Its protein is CASSRDRVLSPLHF.

The chain has TRBV5-5 and TRBJ2-6; no clear D gene. The germline V and J ends were trimmed by 1 base and 0 bases, with 14 bases remaining between them. This CDR3 has 18 amino acids. Germline V gene lookup returns CDR1 SGHKS and CDR2 YYEKEE (reference sequence). CDR3 bases: TGTGCCAGCAGCTTGATCCAGGCCTCTCTCTCTGGGGCCAACGTCCTGACTTTC. Its translation: CASSLIQASLSGANVLTF.

The chain joins TRBV20-1 to TRBJ1-1; D unclear. V lost 0 bases and J lost 2, with 10 bases in between. The CDR3 runs to 14 residues. Germline lookup yields CDR1 DFQATT and CDR2 SNEGSKA (reference sequence). The CDR3 DNA sequence: TGCAGTGCTAGAGATCTCGGGGATAACACTGAAGCTTTCTTT. This translates into CSARDLGDNTEAFF.

This rearrangement joins TRBV5-6 to TRBJ1-1; D is unresolved. The V end was cut by 4 bases, the J end by 3 bases, with 7 bases between. The CDR3 length is 12 residues. The V gene's germline CDR1 is SGHDT and CDR2 YYEEEE. The CDR3 loop is CASSQFDTEAFF. The CDR3, as DNA: TGTGCCAGCAGCCAATTCGACACTGAAGCTTTCTTT.

In its sample, this clonotype was seen many times. The chain joins TRBV7-2 to TRBJ2-1; D remains ambiguous. V lost 6 bases, J lost 0 bases, and 12 bases lay in between. Germline V lookup: CDR1 SGHTA, CDR2 FQGNSA. This CDR3 is 15 amino acids long. The CDR3 coding sequence is TGTGCCAGCAGTTTACTACGGCCCTCCTACAATGAGCAGTTCTTC. Residues: CASSLLRPSYNEQFF.

In this sample, this clonotype turned up many times. This chain joins TRBV20-1 and TRBJ1-2, with D hard to call. CDR3 size: 12 residues. Trimming left V 4 bases short and J 2 bases short, with 8 bases between. Germline-derived CDR1 and CDR2 are DFQATT and SNEGSKA (reference sequence). The CDR3 protein is CSAKSGNYGYTF. The CDR3 nucleotides read TGCAGTGCTAAGAGCGGGAACTATGGCTACACCTTC.

This clonotype occurred a few times. This sequence joins TRBV12-3 or TRBV12-4 and TRBJ2-3; the match to TRBD2 covers 11 bases. The CDR3 is 16 amino acids. The junction had 2 bases not matched to a gene; V was cut back by 1 base and J by 2 bases. The CDR3 here is CASSLGTSGYTDTQYF. The CDR3 DNA reads as TGTGCCAGCAGTTTAGGGACTAGCGGGTACACAGATACGCAGTATTTT.

The rearrangement links TRBV28 to TRBJ2-5; tentative D call: TRBD2 (6 bases). The CDR3 is 17 residues long. Germline values: CDR1 MDHEN, CDR2 SYDVKM. With 4 bases removed from V and 2 bases from J, the gap between germline ends came to 20 bases. CDR3 residues: CASSSPAEGGDQETQYF. The CDR3 coding sequence is TGTGCCAGCAGTTCCCCCGCGGAGGGAGGAGATCAAGAGACCCAGTACTTC. Full variable domain (rest looked up from reference TRBV28 and TRBJ2-5): DVKVTQSSRYLVKRTGEKVFLECVQDMDHENMFWYRQDPGLGLRLIYFSYDVKMKEKGDIPEGYSVSREKKERFSLILESASTNQTSMYLCASSSPAEGGDQETQYFGPGTRLLVL.

This clonotype appeared a few times. The chain links TRBV10-1 to TRBJ2-7; D call uncertain. Trimming removed 0 bases at V and 5 bases at J, with 5 bases between. The CDR3 totals 12 residues. Germline lookup yields CDR1 WNHNN and CDR2 SYGVQD (reference sequence). The CDR3 DNA is TGCGCCAGCAGTGAGTCAGTGGACGAGCAGTACTTC. Residues: CASSESVDEQYF.

This clonotype was seen many times. This chain links TRBV29-1 with TRBJ1-1; D may be TRBD1 (5 bases). Trimming took 6 bases from V and 6 from J, leaving 14 bases between them. CDR1 SQVTM and CDR2 ANQGSEA come from the germline V gene. The CDR3 runs to 12 residues. The CDR3 is CSVLKQASEAFF. CDR3 in DNA: TGCAGCGTGCTAAAACAGGCATCTGAAGCTTTCTTT.

This clonotype has ten or more counts. CDR3: CASSLWRAVNNEQFF. For the CDR3, the DNA is TGTGCCAGCAGCTTATGGAGGGCTGTAAACAATGAGCAGTTCTTC. The chain employs TRBV7-8 and TRBJ2-1; perhaps TRBD2 as D (6 bases). CDR3 length equals 15 residues. The germline V gene encodes CDR1 SGHVS and CDR2 FQNEAQ. V was shortened by 2 bases and J by 5 bases, with 13 bases between the two germline ends.

This clonotype was found many times. The chain has TRBV24-1 and TRBJ2-2; 7 nucleotides align to TRBD1. The CDR3 contains 14 residues. Germline lookup yields CDR1 KGHDR and CDR2 SFDVKD. Unmatched junction bases numbered 7, after V lost 10 bases and J lost 3 bases. CDR3 DNA sequence: TGTGCCACGAGAGACAGGGATTACACCGGGGAGCTGTTTTTT. Protein product: CATRDRDYTGELFF.